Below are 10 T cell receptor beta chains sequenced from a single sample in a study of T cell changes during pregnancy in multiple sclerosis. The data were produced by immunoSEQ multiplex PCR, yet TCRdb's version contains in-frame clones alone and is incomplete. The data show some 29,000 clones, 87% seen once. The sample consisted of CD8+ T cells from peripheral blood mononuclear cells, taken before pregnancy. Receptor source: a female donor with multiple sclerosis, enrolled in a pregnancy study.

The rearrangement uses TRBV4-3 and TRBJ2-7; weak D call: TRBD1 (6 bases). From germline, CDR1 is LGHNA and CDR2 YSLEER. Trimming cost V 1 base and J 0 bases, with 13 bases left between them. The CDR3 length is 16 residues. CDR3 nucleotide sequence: TGCGCCAGCAGCCAAGGCAGGGGTGACAACTCCTACGAGCAGTACTTC. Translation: CASSQGRGDNSYEQYF.

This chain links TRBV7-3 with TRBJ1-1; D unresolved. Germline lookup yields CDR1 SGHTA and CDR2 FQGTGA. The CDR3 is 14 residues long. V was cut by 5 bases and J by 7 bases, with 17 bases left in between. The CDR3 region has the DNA TGTGCCAGCAGCCCCTCCCAGGAGGTTAATGAAGCTTTCTTT. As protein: CASSPSQEVNEAFF.

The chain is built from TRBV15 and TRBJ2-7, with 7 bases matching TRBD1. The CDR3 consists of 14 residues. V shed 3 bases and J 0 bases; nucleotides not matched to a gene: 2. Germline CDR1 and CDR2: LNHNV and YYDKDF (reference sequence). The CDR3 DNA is TGTGCCACCAGCAGGGACAGGAGCTCCTACGAGCAGTACTTC. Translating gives CATSRDRSSYEQYF.

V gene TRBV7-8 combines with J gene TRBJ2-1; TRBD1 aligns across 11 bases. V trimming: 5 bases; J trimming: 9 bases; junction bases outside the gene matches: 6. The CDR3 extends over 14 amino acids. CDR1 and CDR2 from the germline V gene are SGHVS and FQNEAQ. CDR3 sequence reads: CASSVGQGAGEQFF. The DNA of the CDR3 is TGTGCCAGCAGCGTTGGACAGGGGGCTGGTGAGCAGTTCTTC. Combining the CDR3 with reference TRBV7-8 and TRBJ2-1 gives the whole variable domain GAGVSQSPRYKVAKRGQDVALRCDPISGHVSLFWYQQALGQGPEFLTYFQNEAQLDKSGLPSDRFFAERPEGSVSTLKIQRTQQEDSAVYLCASSVGQGAGEQFFGPGTRLTVL.

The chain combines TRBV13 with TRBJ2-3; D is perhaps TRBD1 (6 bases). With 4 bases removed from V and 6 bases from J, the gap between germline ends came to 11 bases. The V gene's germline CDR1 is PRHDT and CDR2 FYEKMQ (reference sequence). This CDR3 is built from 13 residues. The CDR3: CASSSTGGDTQYF. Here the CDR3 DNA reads TGTGCCAGCAGCTCGACAGGCGGGGATACGCAGTATTTT.

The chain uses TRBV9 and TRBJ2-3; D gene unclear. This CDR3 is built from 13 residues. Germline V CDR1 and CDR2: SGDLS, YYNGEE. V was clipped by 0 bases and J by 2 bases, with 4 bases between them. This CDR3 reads CASSVASTDTQYF. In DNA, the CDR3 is TGTGCCAGCAGCGTAGCCTCCACAGATACGCAGTATTTT.

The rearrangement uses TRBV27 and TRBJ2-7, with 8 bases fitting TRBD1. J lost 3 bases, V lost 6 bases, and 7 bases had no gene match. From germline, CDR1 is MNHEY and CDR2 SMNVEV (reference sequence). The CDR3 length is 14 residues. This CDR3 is CASREQGANYEQYF. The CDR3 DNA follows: TGTGCCAGCAGAGAGCAGGGGGCAAACTACGAGCAGTACTTC.

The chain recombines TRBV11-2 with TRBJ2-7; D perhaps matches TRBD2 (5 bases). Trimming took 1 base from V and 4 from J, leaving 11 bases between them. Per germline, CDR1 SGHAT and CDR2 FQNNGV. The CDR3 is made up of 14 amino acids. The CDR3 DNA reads TGTGCCAGCAGCTTAGGGTCTTCGGGGTACGAGCAGTACTTC. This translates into CASSLGSSGYEQYF.

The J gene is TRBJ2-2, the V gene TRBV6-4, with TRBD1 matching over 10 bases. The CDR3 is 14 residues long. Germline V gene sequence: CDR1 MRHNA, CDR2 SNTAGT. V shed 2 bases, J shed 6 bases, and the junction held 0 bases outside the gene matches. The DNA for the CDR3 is TGTGCCAGCAGTGACGGACAGGGGGCCGGGGAGCTGTTTTTT. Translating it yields CASSDGQGAGELFF.

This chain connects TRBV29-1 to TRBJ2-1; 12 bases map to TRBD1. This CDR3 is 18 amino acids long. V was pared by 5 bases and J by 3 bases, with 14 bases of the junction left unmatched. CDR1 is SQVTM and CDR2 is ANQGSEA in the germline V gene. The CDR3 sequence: CSVHGGTGGDFYYNEQFF. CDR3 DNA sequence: TGCAGCGTTCACGGAGGGACAGGGGGCGATTTTTACTACAATGAGCAGTTCTTC.